This T cell receptor beta chain was documented in a study of identical twins. The CDR3 has 17 residues. V lost 5 bases to trimming and J lost 4 bases; unmatched junction nucleotides: 15. CDR1 and CDR2 from the germline V gene are SGHAT and FQNNGV. This clonotype was counted between two and nine times. TCRdb fed the 5' RACE reads into MiXCR, producing one record per CDR3 protein. The table records 700,000 or so distinct CDR3 sequences, around 8.3% of them present only once. The data also belong to a second study, concerning yellow fever vaccine responses in identical twins.

The V gene is TRBV11-2, the J gene TRBJ2-5; 8 positions match TRBD2. The source material was PBMCs. This sequence was found in a woman between 18 and 29 years old in good health. The CDR3 nucleotides are TGTGCCAGCAGCGCACCCCCGGAGCGGGGGTGGGGAGAGACCCAGTACTTC. It is translated as CASSAPPERGWGETQYF.